This TCR beta chain was captured in a study of T cells in Graves' hyperthyroidism and ophthalmopathy. The study, taken as a whole, reports: The model anticipated ophthalmopathy a median about six months pre-onset.

RNA transcripts yielded amplified TCR beta CDR3 regions. First-round RT-PCR with HTBI primers amplified the TCR CDR3 region. TCRdb analysed the multiplex PCR reads with MiXCR anew, one entry per CDR3 protein. This table holds approximately 560,000 distinct CDR3 sequences, about 15% found once. Patients between 18 and 65 years old had hyperthyroidism, newly diagnosed and lasting under 2 months. Exclusion followed for patients with uncontrolled infection, other autoimmune disease, pregnancy or lactation. The length of the CDR3 is 13 residues. CDR1 LNHNV and CDR2 YYDKDF come from the germline V gene (reference sequence). This clonotype was seen at least ten times. Its specificity is unknown.

The receptor's source is a woman aged 30 to 39 with Graves' hyperthyroidism. The sequenced sample was blood. The chain joins TRBV15 to TRBJ2-4, with a possible D match to TRBD2 (5 bases). The closer fit of TRBJ2-1 to the DNA end suggests the J call may be wrong. The CDR3 nucleotides read TGTGCCACCAGCAGAGAAGTCCCGGGGATTCAGTTCTTC. Its protein is CATSREVPGIQFF.